This TCR beta chain was sequenced during a study of CD8 T cells in ankylosing spondylitis. This clonotype was counted between two and nine times. Antigen unknown. General study results and limits: Some motif variants had been reported before (in reactive arthritis synovial fluid and blood). Eight highly homologous variants formed a TCR beta motif that appeared characteristic of ankylosing spondylitis blood. The disease-linked clones had a CD8+ phenotype and low blood frequencies.

TCRdb redid the calling of the 5' RACE reads with MiXCR, one entry per CDR3 protein. The sample consists of 450,000 to 550,000 distinct CDR3 sequences, roughly 5.3% of them appearing once. This receptor was identified in a male donor with ankylosing spondylitis. Sequencing was done on a sample of blood, either unsorted or a sorted T cell fraction (not recorded which).

This CDR3 is CASSLVPGQGSYEQYF. Here the CDR3 DNA reads TGTGCCAGCAGCCTGGTCCCGGGACAGGGATCCTACGAGCAGTACTTC. The gene calls are TRBV2 and TRBJ2-7, with 9 bases identical to TRBD1. The junction had 10 bases not matched to a gene; V was cut back by 6 bases and J by 1 base. CDR3 size: 16 residues. Germline-derived CDR1 and CDR2 are SNHLY and FYNNEI. Full variable domain (outside the CDR3, taken from reference TRBV2 and TRBJ2-7): EPEVTQTPSHQVTQMGQEVILRCVPISNHLYFYWYRQILGQKVEFLVSFYNNEISEKSEIFDDQFSVERPDGSNFTLKIRSTKLEDSAMYFCASSLVPGQGSYEQYFGPGTRLTVT.